Presented here are 11 T cell receptor beta chains from one specimen sequenced in a study of cytomegalovirus exposure and HLA in healthy donors. The primer mix had 60 Vbeta and 13 Jbeta primers. Using immunoSEQ multiplex PCR, the repertoire was profiled, and TCRdb retains in-frame clones only, with some absent. The sample holds 110,000 or so clones, 67% seen once. The specimen was PBMCs. These receptors came from a man between 18 and 29 years old in good health and CMV-seropositive.

The J gene is TRBJ1-1, the V gene TRBV9; the D is unclear. The CDR3 sequence is 14 residues long. Germline CDR1 and CDR2: SGDLS and YYNGEE. Deletions cut 4 bases from V and 6 bases from J, with 16 bases between. The CDR3 coding sequence is TGTGCCAGCAGCCATTTCCAACCGGGATCTGAAGCTTTCTTT. It yields the protein CASSHFQPGSEAFF.

The V call is TRBV19, the J call TRBJ2-7; D gene ambiguous. Trimming took off 1 base at V and 2 bases at J, with 12 bases between the two ends. The V gene's germline CDR1 is LNHDA and CDR2 SQIVND (reference sequence). This CDR3 comprises 15 residues. CDR3 nucleotides: TGTGCCAGTAGTATAGGAACCGGCCAGGCCTACGAGCAGTACTTC. Amino acid sequence: CASSIGTGQAYEQYF.

This CDR3 reads CATGRGLAGEETQYF. CDR3 bases: TGTGCCACCGGACGGGGACTAGCGGGGGAAGAGACCCAGTACTTC. The J gene is TRBJ2-5, the V gene TRBV15, with 14 bases lining up with TRBD2. Per germline, CDR1 LNHNV and CDR2 YYDKDF (reference sequence). This CDR3 has 15 residues. J gave up 3 bases and V 8 bases, and 5 bases lay outside the gene matches.

The V gene is TRBV30, the J gene TRBJ2-6, with D perhaps matching TRBD2 (5 bases). The CDR3 runs 13 residues. V lost 5 bases, J lost 2 bases, and 7 bases lay in between. Germline-derived CDR1 and CDR2 are GTSNPN and SVGIG (reference sequence). CDR3 in amino acids: CAWRTAGANVLTF. In DNA, the CDR3 is TGTGCCTGGCGGACTGCTGGGGCCAACGTCCTGACTTTC.

The table lists this clone with a few counts. The gene calls are TRBV6-6 and TRBJ1-1; D unclear. V was pared by 3 bases and J by 3 bases, with 11 bases between. The germline V gene encodes CDR1 MNHNY and CDR2 SVGAGI (reference sequence). This CDR3 comprises 14 residues. CDR3 nucleotides: TGTGCCAGCAGTTATATGTGGGGAGACACTGAAGCTTTCTTT. It encodes CASSYMWGDTEAFF.

This chain joins TRBV27 and TRBJ1-5; the match to TRBD1 covers 9 bases. CDR1 is MNHEY, CDR2 SMNVEV, per germline (reference sequence). The length of the CDR3 is 14 residues. J gave up 7 bases and V 6 bases, and 7 bases lay outside the gene matches. The CDR3 spells CASRSTGGVQPQHF. CDR3 sequence (DNA): TGTGCCAGCAGGTCTACAGGGGGCGTACAGCCCCAGCATTTT.

This clone was observed once. This chain links TRBV6-5 with TRBJ2-7; TRBD1 agrees at 8 bases. This CDR3 contains 15 residues. Germline values: CDR1 MNHEY, CDR2 SVGAGI. Trimming took 6 bases from V and 4 from J; bases not matched to a gene: 11. The CDR3 bases are TGTGCCAGCAGGGGGGGACAGGTCAGTGGTTACGAGCAGTACTTC. Protein product: CASRGGQVSGYEQYF.

This clone was seen a few times. The CDR3 nucleotides are TGTGCCAGCCGACGCGTTGGCGGGGGGGCCGGCGGGGAGCTGTTTTTT. This translates into CASRRVGGGAGGELFF. The rearrangement joins TRBV9 to TRBJ2-2; TRBD2 matches at 9 bases. The length of the CDR3 is 16 residues. CDR1 is SGDLS and CDR2 is YYNGEE in the germline V gene. Trimming removed 7 bases from V and 7 bases from J; junction bases left unmatched: 14.

This chain joins TRBV18 and TRBJ1-2; 8 bases match TRBD1. CDR3 length: 14 amino acids. From germline, CDR1 is KGHSH and CDR2 LQKENI. V shed 2 bases, J shed 6 bases, and the junction held 5 bases outside the gene matches. CDR3 DNA: TGTGCCAGCTCACCATGGACAGGGAAGGATGGCTACACCTTC. Amino acid sequence: CASSPWTGKDGYTF.

This clone was counted only a few times. The chain carries TRBV7-9 and TRBJ1-2, with TRBD1 matching over 7 bases. V trimming: 5 bases; J trimming: 3 bases; junction bases outside the gene matches: 6. The CDR3 totals 14 residues. CDR1 is SEHNR and CDR2 is FQNEAQ in the germline V gene (reference sequence). In DNA form, the CDR3 reads TGTGCCAGCAGCCGAGGACAGGCTGACTATGGCTACACCTTC. This encodes CASSRGQADYGYTF.

The rearrangement links TRBV5-1 to TRBJ2-3; TRBD2 is a possible D gene (5 bases). Deletions cut 2 bases from V and 4 bases from J, with 17 bases between. This CDR3 comprises 16 residues. Germline V gene lookup returns CDR1 SGHRS and CDR2 YFSETQ. The chain's CDR3 is CASSFGGRGRADTQYF. The CDR3 bases are TGCGCCAGCAGCTTTGGCGGGCGAGGGCGCGCAGATACGCAGTATTTT.